This passage covers 24 T cell receptor beta chains from one sample sequenced in a study of blood T cell repertoires in COVID-19. Clones were sequenced by immunoSEQ multiplex PCR, and TCRdb holds only the in-frame ones, with some missing. The sample has over 120,000 clones; about 80% are singletons. The material sequenced was PBMCs or T cells enriched from blood (not recorded which). These receptors originate from a woman in her forties or fifties who had recovered from COVID-19.

The chain is built from TRBV10-1 and TRBJ2-3; no clear D gene. V was pared by 4 bases and J by 4 bases, with 18 bases between. The CDR3 has 16 amino acids. CDR1 and CDR2 (germline): WNHNN, SYGVQD (reference sequence). The CDR3 region has the DNA TGCGCCAGCAGTGTTGCACCCGGTGGTAGCTCAGATACGCAGTATTTT. Translating it yields CASSVAPGGSSDTQYF.

The rearrangement links TRBV7-2 to TRBJ2-7; TRBD1 matches 7 bases. CDR1 and CDR2 (germline): SGHTA, FQGNSA. CDR3 length: 15 amino acids. The V segment lost 3 bases and the J segment 0 bases; nucleotides outside the gene matches: 5. The CDR3 region is CASSFYRGFSYEQYF. CDR3 in DNA: TGTGCCAGCAGCTTCTACAGGGGCTTCTCCTACGAGCAGTACTTC.

The chain employs TRBV9 and TRBJ1-1; D might be TRBD1 (5 bases). Looked up from germline, CDR1 is SGDLS and CDR2 is YYNGEE. This CDR3 contains 15 residues. Trimming shortened V by 3 bases and J by 0 bases, and 12 bases separated the two germline ends. The CDR3 is CASSGDSIMNTEAFF. Written as DNA, the CDR3 is TGTGCCAGCAGCGGAGACAGTATCATGAACACTGAAGCTTTCTTT.

This clone was recorded at least ten times. V gene TRBV3-1 (or the pseudogene TRBV3-2) combines with J gene TRBJ1-2; 10 positions agree with TRBD1. CDR1 is LGHDT, CDR2 YNNKEL, per germline (reference sequence). J was trimmed by 7 bases and V by 0 bases; bases with no gene match: 5. The CDR3 extends over 15 amino acids. The CDR3 reads CASSQDSRQGAGYTF. The CDR3 DNA sequence: TGTGCCAGCAGCCAAGATTCCAGACAGGGGGCTGGCTACACCTTC.

V gene TRBV7-2 combines with J gene TRBJ2-1; 10 bases agree with TRBD2. This CDR3 comprises 16 residues. The ends lost 4 bases at V and 7 bases at J; junction bases unmatched: 10. The germline CDR1 and CDR2 sequences are SGHTA and FQGNSA. The CDR3 loop is CASSYWTSGLGNEQFF. CDR3 bases: TGTGCCAGCAGCTACTGGACTAGCGGCTTGGGTAATGAGCAGTTCTTC.

V gene TRBV4-1 combines with J gene TRBJ2-3; TRBD1 matches 11 bases. V was pared by 4 bases and J by 5 bases, with 11 bases of the junction left unmatched. From germline, CDR1 is MGHRA and CDR2 YSYEKL. This CDR3 contains 17 residues. This CDR3 is CASSRDGTGGFGDTQYF. DNA for the CDR3: TGCGCCAGCAGCCGAGATGGGACAGGGGGTTTTGGAGATACGCAGTATTTT.

The chain couples TRBV12-3 or TRBV12-4 to TRBJ2-2, with TRBD2 matching 7 bases. The V segment lost 5 bases and the J segment 6 bases; nucleotides outside the gene matches: 3. The CDR3 totals 13 residues. Here the CDR3 reads CASSASGAGELFF. The CDR3 nucleotides are TGTGCCAGCAGTGCTAGCGGCGCCGGGGAGCTGTTTTTT.

J is TRBJ1-2 and V is TRBV28; D not resolved. The germline V gene encodes CDR1 MDHEN and CDR2 SYDVKM. This CDR3 is 13 amino acids long. Trimming took 4 bases from V and 8 from J, leaving 14 bases between them. CDR3 sequence: CASSYPSIYGYTF. CDR3 in DNA: TGTGCCAGCAGTTATCCGAGCATATACGGCTACACCTTC.

V is TRBV7-9 and J is TRBJ1-1; D is perhaps TRBD1 (5 bases). CDR1 is SEHNR and CDR2 is FQNEAQ in the germline V gene (reference sequence). This CDR3 has 17 residues. V was trimmed by 2 bases and J by 4 bases, leaving 20 bases between them. The CDR3 sequence: CASSLKGSAGLSTEAFF. CDR3 in DNA: TGTGCCAGCAGCTTAAAGGGATCGGCAGGGTTATCCACTGAAGCTTTCTTT.

The chain has TRBV18 and TRBJ1-2, with D possibly matching TRBD1 (6 bases). The germline V gene has CDR1 KGHSH and CDR2 LQKENI. V shed 3 bases and J shed 4 bases, with 9 bases lying between them. There are 13 residues in the CDR3. The CDR3: CASSPGQIYGYTF. The CDR3 coding sequence is TGTGCCAGCTCACCTGGACAGATCTATGGCTACACCTTC.

This chain connects TRBV11-2 to TRBJ2-1; 13 bases agree with TRBD2. The CDR3 covers 13 residues. Trimming cost V 8 bases and J 7 bases; bases outside gene matches: 2. Germline V CDR1 and CDR2: SGHAT, FQNNGV. The CDR3, as DNA: TGTGCCAGCGAGACTAGCGGGGGGAATGAGCAGTTCTTC. Translating it yields CASETSGGNEQFF.

The chain is built from TRBV27 and TRBJ1-2, with D unresolved. This CDR3 region has 13 residues. Germline CDR1 reads MNHEY; CDR2 reads SMNVEV (reference sequence). V was pared by 4 bases and J by 3 bases, with 9 bases between. Here the CDR3 reads CASSSAVDYGYTF. Here the CDR3 DNA reads TGTGCCAGCAGTTCTGCGGTAGACTATGGCTACACCTTC.

This sequence joins TRBV9 and TRBJ2-2; D may be TRBD2 (6 bases). Trimming pared 0 bases from V and 6 bases from J, leaving 12 bases between. Germline-derived CDR1 and CDR2 are SGDLS and YYNGEE. The length of the CDR3 is 15 residues. CDR3 region: CASSVENWGAGELFF. CDR3 bases: TGTGCCAGCAGCGTAGAGAACTGGGGGGCCGGGGAGCTGTTTTTT.

This clone appeared once. The V call is TRBV3-1 (or the pseudogene TRBV3-2), the J call TRBJ1-4, with D possibly being TRBD1 (5 bases). The CDR3 has 13 amino acids. Per the germline V gene, CDR1 is LGHDT and CDR2 is YNNKEL (reference sequence). Trimming shortened V by 0 bases and J by 8 bases, and 7 bases separated the two germline ends. The CDR3 nucleotides read TGTGCCAGCAGCCAAGAGGGGCGCGAAAAACTGTTTTTT. Translating it yields CASSQEGREKLFF.

The rearrangement links TRBV4-1 to TRBJ1-6, with TRBD1 identical over 9 bases. The germline gives CDR1 MGHRA, CDR2 YSYEKL. The CDR3 spans 16 residues. J lost 8 bases, V lost 3 bases, and 8 bases had no gene match. The CDR3 here is CASSHRDRVYDSPLHF. CDR3 in DNA: TGCGCCAGCAGCCACCGGGACAGGGTTTATGATTCACCCCTCCACTTT.

This rearrangement joins TRBV5-4 to TRBJ1-1, with D uncertain. V was shortened by 4 bases and J by 7 bases, with 14 bases between the two germline ends. The germline gives CDR1 SGHNT, CDR2 YYREEE (reference sequence). This CDR3 is built from 13 residues. CDR3 in amino acids: CASSLGIPGEAFF. The CDR3 DNA is TGTGCCAGCAGCCTGGGCATTCCAGGTGAAGCTTTCTTT.

The rearrangement links TRBV5-4 to TRBJ1-1, with 9 nucleotides matching TRBD1. CDR1 is SGHNT, CDR2 YYREEE, per germline (reference sequence). Unmatched junction bases numbered 10, after V lost 4 bases and J lost 3 bases. The CDR3 runs to 16 residues. CDR3 region: CASSIPPTGGYTEAFF. The CDR3 DNA follows: TGTGCCAGCAGCATCCCACCGACAGGGGGATACACTGAAGCTTTCTTT.

The gene calls are TRBV20-1 and TRBJ2-7; 9 bases match TRBD2. Germline loops: CDR1 DFQATT, CDR2 SNEGSKA (reference sequence). With 3 bases clipped from V and 6 bases from J, the junction kept 9 bases outside the gene matches. The length of the CDR3 is 14 residues. The CDR3 DNA is TGCAGTGCTAGTGCGGGAGGGGAAATAGCCGAGCAGTACTTC. It yields the protein CSASAGGEIAEQYF.

The gene calls are TRBV11-3 and TRBJ2-5, with 7 bases matching TRBD2. This CDR3 is built from 13 residues. V was clipped by 1 base and J by 5 bases; unmatched bases: 1. Germline CDR1 is SGHNT and CDR2 is YENEEA. In DNA form, the CDR3 reads TGTGCCAGCAGCTTAGGGACTAGGGAGACCCAGTACTTC. Encoded protein: CASSLGTRETQYF.

The gene calls are TRBV5-4 and TRBJ1-2, with 12 bases identical to TRBD1. After removal of 3 bases from V and 7 bases from J, the junction contained 7 bases not matched to a gene. Germline CDR1 and CDR2: SGHNT and YYREEE (reference sequence). This CDR3 comprises 15 residues. The chain's CDR3 is CASSSGTGGIAGYTF. The CDR3 DNA sequence: TGTGCCAGCAGCTCCGGGACAGGGGGCATAGCTGGCTACACCTTC.

The chain combines TRBV9 with TRBJ2-3; possibly TRBD1 for D (6 bases). The CDR3 has 16 amino acids. Looked up from germline, CDR1 is SGDLS and CDR2 is YYNGEE. Trimming removed 0 bases from V and 4 bases from J, with 15 bases in between. The CDR3: CASSVGGHRDADTQYF. CDR3 sequence (DNA): TGTGCCAGCAGCGTAGGTGGGCACAGGGACGCAGATACGCAGTATTTT. Complete variable domain (other parts from reference TRBV9 and TRBJ2-3): DSGVTQTPKHLITATGQRVTLRCSPRSGDLSVYWYQQSLDQGLQFLIQYYNGEERAKGNILERFSAQQFPDLHSELNLSSLELGDSALYFCASSVGGHRDADTQYFGPGTRLTVL.

The chain has TRBV3-1 (or the pseudogene TRBV3-2) and TRBJ1-2; no definite D call. The CDR3 covers 12 residues. Trimming shortened V by 4 bases and J by 8 bases, and 11 bases separated the two germline ends. Looked up from germline, CDR1 is LGHDT and CDR2 is YNNKEL (reference sequence). As DNA, the CDR3 is TGTGCCAGCAGCCTAGTGAGGGAAGGCTACACCTTC. Translated, it gives CASSLVREGYTF.

This clone was seen a handful of times. The chain has TRBV20-1 and TRBJ1-2; 8 positions agree with TRBD1. The CDR3 loop spans 11 amino acids. V lost 6 bases and J lost 8; bases outside the gene matches: 5. The germline CDR1 and CDR2 sequences are DFQATT and SNEGSKA (reference sequence). In nucleotides, the CDR3 is TGCAGTGCCCCGACAGGGGAGGGCTACACCTTC. It encodes CSAPTGEGYTF.

This clone was observed once. The chain uses TRBV7-3 and TRBJ2-6; D remains ambiguous. The CDR3 is made up of 14 amino acids. Germline V gene sequence: CDR1 SGHTA, CDR2 FQGTGA. V was cut by 3 bases and J by 0 bases, with 3 bases left in between. CDR3 loop: CASSLSSGANVLTF. The CDR3 DNA reads TGTGCCAGCAGCTTGAGCTCTGGGGCCAACGTCCTGACTTTC. Drawing the rest from reference TRBV7-3 and TRBJ2-6, the complete variable domain is GAGVSQTPSNKVTEKGKYVELRCDPISGHTALYWYRQSLGQGPEFLIYFQGTGAADDSGLPNDRFFAVRPEGSVSTLKIQRTERGDSAVYLCASSLSSGANVLTFGAGSRLTVL.